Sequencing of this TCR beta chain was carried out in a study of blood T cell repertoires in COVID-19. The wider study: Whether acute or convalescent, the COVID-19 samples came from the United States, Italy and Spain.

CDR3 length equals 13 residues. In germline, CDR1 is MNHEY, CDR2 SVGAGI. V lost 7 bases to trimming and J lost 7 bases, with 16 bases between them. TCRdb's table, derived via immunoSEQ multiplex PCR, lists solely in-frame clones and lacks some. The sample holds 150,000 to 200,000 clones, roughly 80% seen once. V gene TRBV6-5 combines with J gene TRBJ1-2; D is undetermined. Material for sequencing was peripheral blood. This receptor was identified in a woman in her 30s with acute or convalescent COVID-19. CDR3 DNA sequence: TGTGCCAGCACCCCCGTTAGGGCGGGTGGCTACACCTTC. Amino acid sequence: CASTPVRAGGYTF.